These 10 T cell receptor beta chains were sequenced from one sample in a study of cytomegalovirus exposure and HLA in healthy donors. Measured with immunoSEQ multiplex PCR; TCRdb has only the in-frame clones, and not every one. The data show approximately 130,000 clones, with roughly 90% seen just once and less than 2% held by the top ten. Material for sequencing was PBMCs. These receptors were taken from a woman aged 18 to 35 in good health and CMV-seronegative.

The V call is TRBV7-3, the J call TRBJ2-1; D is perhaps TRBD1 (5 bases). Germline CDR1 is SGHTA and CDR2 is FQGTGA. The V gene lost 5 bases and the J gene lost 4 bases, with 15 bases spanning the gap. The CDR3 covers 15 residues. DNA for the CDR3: TGTGCCAGCAGCCCCGGACATGTTTCTTACAATGAGCAGTTCTTC. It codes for CASSPGHVSYNEQFF.

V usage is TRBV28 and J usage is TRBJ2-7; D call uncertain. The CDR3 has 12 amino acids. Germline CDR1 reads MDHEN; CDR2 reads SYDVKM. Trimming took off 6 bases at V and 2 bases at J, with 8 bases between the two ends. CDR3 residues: CASSPPAYEQYF. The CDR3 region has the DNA TGTGCCAGCAGCCCCCCGGCCTACGAGCAGTACTTC.

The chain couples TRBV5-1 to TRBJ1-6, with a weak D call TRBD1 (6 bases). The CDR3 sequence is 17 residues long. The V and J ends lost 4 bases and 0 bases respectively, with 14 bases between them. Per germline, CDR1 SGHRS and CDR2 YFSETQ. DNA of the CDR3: TGCGCCAGCAGCCGACAGGCCTTGAGCTCCTATAATTCACCCCTCCACTTT. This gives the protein CASSRQALSSYNSPLHF.

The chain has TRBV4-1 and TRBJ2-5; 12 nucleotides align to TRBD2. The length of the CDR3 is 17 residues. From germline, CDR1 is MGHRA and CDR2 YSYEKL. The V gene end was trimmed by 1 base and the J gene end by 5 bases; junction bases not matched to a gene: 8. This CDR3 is CASSQAVLAGGRETQYF. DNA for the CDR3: TGCGCCAGCAGCCAAGCAGTTCTAGCGGGGGGGCGGGAGACCCAGTACTTC.

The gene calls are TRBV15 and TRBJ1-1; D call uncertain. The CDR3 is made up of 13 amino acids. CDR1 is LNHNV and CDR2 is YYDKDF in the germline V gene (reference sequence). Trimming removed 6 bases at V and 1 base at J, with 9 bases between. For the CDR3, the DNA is TGTGCCACCAGAGTTGGAGGGAACACTGAAGCTTTCTTT. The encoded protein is CATRVGGNTEAFF. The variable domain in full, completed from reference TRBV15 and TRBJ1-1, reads DAMVIQNPRYQVTQFGKPVTLSCSQTLNHNVMYWYQQKSSQAPKLLFHYYDKDFNNEADTPDNFQSRRPNTSFCFLDIRSPGLGDTAMYLCATRVGGNTEAFFGQGTRLTVV.

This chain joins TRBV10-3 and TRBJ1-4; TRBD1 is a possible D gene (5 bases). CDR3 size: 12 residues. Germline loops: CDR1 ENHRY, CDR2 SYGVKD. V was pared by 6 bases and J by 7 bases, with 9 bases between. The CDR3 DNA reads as TGTGCCATCAGCAGGGATACTGAAAAACTGTTTTTT. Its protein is CAISRDTEKLFF.

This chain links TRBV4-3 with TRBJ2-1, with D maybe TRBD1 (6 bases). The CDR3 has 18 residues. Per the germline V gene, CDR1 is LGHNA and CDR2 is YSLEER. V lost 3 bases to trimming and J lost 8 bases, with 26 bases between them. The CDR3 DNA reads TGCGCCAGCAGCCAGGGGTTTTTCGGGCTCTTACAGGGTTATGAGCAGTTCTTC. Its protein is CASSQGFFGLLQGYEQFF.

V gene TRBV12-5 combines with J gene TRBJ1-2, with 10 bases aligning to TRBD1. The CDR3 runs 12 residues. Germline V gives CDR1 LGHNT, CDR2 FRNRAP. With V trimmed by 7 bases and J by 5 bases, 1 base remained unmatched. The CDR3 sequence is CASVGQGYGYTF. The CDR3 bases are TGTGCTAGTGTGGGACAGGGGTATGGCTACACCTTC.

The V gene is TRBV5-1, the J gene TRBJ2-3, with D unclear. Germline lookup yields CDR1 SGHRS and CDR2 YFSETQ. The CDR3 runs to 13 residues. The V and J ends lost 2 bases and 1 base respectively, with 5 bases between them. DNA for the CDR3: TGCGCCAGCAGCTTAGGAGGCACAGATACGCAGTATTTT. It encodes CASSLGGTDTQYF. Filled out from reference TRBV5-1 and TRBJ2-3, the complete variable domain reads KAGVTQTPRYLIKTRGQQVTLSCSPISGHRSVSWYQQTPGQGLQFLFEYFSETQRNKGNFPGRFSGRQFSNSRSEMNVSTLELGDSALYLCASSLGGTDTQYFGPGTRLTVL.

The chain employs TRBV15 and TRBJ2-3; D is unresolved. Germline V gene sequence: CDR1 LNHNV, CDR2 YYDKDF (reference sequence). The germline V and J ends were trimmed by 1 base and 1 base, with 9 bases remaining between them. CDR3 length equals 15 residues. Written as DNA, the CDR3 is TGTGCCACCAGCAGAGTGGGCCAGGGCACAGATACGCAGTATTTT. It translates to CATSRVGQGTDTQYF.